The present T cell receptor beta chain was sequenced within a study of identical twins. TCRdb re-called the 5' RACE reads through MiXCR, storing one row per CDR3 protein. This sample carries roughly 630,000 distinct CDR3 sequences, around 7.4% of them seen once, and the ten largest clones take roughly 1.6%. The study's findings and limits: Insertion counts were lower in abundant cord blood beta clonotypes, a trend that memory repertoires did not show.

V lost 4 bases and J lost 2, with 12 bases in between. The CDR3 has 14 residues. In this sample, this clonotype turned up a few times. Its antigen is as yet unknown. This sample also appeared in a second study, on yellow fever vaccine responses in identical twins.

The sequenced sample was PBMCs. The chain couples TRBV12-3 or TRBV12-4 to TRBJ2-7; the D gene is possibly TRBD1 (5 bases). This sequence was found in a woman between 18 and 29 years old in good health. CDR3 loop: CASSSDIWAYEQYF. The CDR3 nucleotides read TGTGCCAGCAGTTCGGACATTTGGGCCTACGAGCAGTACTTC.